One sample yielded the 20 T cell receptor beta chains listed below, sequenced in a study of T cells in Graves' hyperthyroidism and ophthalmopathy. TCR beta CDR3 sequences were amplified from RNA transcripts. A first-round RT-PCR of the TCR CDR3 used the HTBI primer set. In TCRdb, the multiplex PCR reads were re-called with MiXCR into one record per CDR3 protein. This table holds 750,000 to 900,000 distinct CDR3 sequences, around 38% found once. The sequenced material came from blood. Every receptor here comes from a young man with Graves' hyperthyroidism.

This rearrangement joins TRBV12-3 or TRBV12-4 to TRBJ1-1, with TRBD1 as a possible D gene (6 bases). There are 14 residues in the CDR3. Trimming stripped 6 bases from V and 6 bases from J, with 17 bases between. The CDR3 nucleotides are TGTGCCAGCAGGGTGGGGGGCGGCAGCCCTGAAGCTTTCTTT. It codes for CASRVGGGSPEAFF.

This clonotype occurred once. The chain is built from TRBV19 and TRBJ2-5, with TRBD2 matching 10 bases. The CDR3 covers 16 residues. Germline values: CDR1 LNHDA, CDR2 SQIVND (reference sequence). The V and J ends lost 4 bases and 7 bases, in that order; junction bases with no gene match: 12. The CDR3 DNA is TGTGCCAGTAGTACGGGGCCGGCTAGCGGGGGAGGGACCCAGTACTTC. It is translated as CASSTGPASGGGTQYF.

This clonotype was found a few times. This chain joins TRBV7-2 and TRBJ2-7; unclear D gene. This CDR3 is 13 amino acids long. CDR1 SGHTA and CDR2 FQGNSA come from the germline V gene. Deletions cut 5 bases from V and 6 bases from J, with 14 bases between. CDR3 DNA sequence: TGTGCCAGCAGCCAAGATTTCGACCTCGAGCAGTACTTC. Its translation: CASSQDFDLEQYF.

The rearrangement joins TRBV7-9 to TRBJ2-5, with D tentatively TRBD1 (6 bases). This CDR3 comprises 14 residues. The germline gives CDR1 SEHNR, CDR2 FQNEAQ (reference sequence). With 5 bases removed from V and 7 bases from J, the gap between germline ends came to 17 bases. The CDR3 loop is CASSPGQLVRTQYF. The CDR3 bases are TGTGCCAGCAGCCCAGGACAGCTGGTGAGGACCCAGTACTTC.

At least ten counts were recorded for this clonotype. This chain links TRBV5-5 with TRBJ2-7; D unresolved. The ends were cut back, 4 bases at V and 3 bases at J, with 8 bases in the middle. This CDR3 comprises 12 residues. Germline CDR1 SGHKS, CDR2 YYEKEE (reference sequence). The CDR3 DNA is TGTGCCAGCAGCACCTACAGCTACGAGCAGTACTTC. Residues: CASSTYSYEQYF.

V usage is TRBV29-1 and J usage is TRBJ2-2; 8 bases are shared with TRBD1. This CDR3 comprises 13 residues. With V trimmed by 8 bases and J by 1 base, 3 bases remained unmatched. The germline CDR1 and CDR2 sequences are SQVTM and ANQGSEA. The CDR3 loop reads CSLGQENTGELFF. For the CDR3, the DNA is TGCAGCTTGGGACAGGAGAACACCGGGGAGCTGTTTTTT.

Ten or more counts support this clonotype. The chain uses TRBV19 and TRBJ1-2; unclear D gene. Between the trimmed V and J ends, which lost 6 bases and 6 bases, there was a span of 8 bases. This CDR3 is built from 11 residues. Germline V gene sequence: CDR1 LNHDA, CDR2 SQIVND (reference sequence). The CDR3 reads CASRFSDGYTF. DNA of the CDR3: TGTGCCAGTAGGTTCTCGGATGGCTACACCTTC.

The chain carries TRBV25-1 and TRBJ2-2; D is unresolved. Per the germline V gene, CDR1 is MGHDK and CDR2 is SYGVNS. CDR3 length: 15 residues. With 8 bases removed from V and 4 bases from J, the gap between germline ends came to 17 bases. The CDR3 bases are TGTGCCAGCGTTTCCGTTAGTGGGTTCACCGGGGAGCTGTTTTTT. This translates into CASVSVSGFTGELFF.

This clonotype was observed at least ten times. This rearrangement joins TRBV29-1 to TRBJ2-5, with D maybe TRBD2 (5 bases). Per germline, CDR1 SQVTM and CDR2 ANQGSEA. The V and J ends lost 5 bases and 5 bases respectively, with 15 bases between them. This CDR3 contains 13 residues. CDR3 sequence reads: CSVLAPLWETQYF. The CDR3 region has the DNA TGCAGCGTTTTAGCGCCCCTATGGGAGACCCAGTACTTC.

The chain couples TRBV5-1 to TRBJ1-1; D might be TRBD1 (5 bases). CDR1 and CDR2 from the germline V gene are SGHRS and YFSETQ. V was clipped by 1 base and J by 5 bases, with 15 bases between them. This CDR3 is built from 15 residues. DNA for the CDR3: TGCGCCAGCAGCTTGTATTGGGGGAGCGTAACTGAAGCTTTCTTT. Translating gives CASSLYWGSVTEAFF.

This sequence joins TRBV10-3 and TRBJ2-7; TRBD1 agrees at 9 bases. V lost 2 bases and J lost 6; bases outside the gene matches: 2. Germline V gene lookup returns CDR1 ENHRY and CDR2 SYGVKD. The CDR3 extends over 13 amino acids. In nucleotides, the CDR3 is TGTGCCATCAGTGAGGGGACAGGGCGCGAGCAGTACTTC. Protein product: CAISEGTGREQYF.

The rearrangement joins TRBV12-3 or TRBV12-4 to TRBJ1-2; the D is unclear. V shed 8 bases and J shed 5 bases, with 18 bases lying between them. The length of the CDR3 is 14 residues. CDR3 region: CASSGRVSPYGYTF. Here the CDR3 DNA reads TGTGCCAGCTCCGGAAGGGTTTCACCATATGGCTACACCTTC.

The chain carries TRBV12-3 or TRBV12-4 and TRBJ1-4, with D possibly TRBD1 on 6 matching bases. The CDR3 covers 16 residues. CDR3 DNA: TGTGCTAGTGGTCCTGACGACAGGACAACTAATGAAAAACTGTTTTTT. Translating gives CASGPDDRTTNEKLFF.

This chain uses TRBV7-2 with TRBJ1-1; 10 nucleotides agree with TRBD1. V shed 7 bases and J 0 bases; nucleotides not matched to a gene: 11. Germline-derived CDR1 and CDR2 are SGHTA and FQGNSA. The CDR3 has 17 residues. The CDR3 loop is CASIGGGTGALNTEAFF. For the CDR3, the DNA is TGTGCCAGCATCGGGGGGGGGACAGGGGCCCTGAACACTGAAGCTTTCTTT.

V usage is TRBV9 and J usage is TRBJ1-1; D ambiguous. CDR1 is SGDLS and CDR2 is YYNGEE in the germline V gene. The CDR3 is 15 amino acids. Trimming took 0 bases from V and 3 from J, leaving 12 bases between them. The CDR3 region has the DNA TGTGCCAGCAGCGTAGAAGGCAACTCCTACACTGAAGCTTTCTTT. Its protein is CASSVEGNSYTEAFF.

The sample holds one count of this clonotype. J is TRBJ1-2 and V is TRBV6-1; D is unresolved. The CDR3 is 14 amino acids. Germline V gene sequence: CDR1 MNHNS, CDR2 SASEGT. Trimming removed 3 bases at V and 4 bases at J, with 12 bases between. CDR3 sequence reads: CASSEQRSAYGYTF. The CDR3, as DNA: TGTGCCAGCAGTGAGCAGAGGTCCGCCTATGGCTACACCTTC.

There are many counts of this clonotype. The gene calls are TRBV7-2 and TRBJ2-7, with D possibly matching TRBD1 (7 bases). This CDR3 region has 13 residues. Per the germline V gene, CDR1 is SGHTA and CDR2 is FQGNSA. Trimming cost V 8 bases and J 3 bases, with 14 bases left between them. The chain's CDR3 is CASSSGGGYEQYF. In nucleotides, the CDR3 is TGTGCCAGCTCTTCAGGGGGAGGCTACGAGCAGTACTTC.

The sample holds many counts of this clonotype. In DNA form, the CDR3 reads TGTGCCAGCAGGGGTGGACGGGGAGATCAGCCCCAGCATTTT. It is translated as CASRGGRGDQPQHF. V usage is TRBV10-3 and J usage is TRBJ1-5; D may be TRBD1 (6 bases). The CDR3 totals 14 residues. V was shortened by 10 bases and J by 5 bases, with 18 bases between the two germline ends. Germline assignment: CDR1 ENHRY and CDR2 SYGVKD.

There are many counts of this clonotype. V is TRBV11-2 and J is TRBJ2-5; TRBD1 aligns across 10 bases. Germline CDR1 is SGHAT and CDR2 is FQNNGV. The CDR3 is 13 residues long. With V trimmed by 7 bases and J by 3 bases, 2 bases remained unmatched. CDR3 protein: CASKGQGKETQYF. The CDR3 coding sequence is TGTGCCAGCAAGGGACAGGGGAAAGAGACCCAGTACTTC. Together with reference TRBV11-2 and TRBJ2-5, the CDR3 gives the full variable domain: EAGVAQSPRYKIIEKRQSVAFWCNPISGHATLYWYQQILGQGPKLLIQFQNNGVVDDSQLPKDRFSAERLKGVDSTLKIQPAKLEDSAVYLCASKGQGKETQYFGPGTRLLVL.

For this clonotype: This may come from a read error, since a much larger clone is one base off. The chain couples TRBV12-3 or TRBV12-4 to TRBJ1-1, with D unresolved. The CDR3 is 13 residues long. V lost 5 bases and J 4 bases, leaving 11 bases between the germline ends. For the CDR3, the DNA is TGTGCCAGCAGTGAAGCGGTCGGCACTGAAGCTTTCTTT. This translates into CASSEAVGTEAFF.